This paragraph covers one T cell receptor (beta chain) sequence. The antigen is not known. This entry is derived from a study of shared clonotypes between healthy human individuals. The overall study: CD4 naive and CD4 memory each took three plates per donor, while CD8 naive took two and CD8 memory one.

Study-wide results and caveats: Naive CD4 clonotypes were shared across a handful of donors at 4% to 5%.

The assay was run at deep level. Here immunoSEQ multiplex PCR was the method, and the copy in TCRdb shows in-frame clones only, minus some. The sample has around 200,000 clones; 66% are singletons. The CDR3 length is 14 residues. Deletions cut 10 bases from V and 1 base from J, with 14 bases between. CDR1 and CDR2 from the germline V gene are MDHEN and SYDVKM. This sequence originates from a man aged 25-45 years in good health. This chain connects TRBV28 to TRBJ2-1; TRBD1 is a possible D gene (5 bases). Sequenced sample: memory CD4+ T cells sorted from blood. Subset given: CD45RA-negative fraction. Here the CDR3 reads CAITQGLSYNEQFF. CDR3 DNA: TGTGCCATTACGCAGGGTCTTTCCTACAATGAGCAGTTCTTC. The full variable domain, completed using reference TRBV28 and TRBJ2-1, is DVKVTQSSRYLVKRTGEKVFLECVQDMDHENMFWYRQDPGLGLRLIYFSYDVKMKEKGDIPEGYSVSREKKERFSLILESASTNQTSMYLCAITQGLSYNEQFFGPGTRLTVL.